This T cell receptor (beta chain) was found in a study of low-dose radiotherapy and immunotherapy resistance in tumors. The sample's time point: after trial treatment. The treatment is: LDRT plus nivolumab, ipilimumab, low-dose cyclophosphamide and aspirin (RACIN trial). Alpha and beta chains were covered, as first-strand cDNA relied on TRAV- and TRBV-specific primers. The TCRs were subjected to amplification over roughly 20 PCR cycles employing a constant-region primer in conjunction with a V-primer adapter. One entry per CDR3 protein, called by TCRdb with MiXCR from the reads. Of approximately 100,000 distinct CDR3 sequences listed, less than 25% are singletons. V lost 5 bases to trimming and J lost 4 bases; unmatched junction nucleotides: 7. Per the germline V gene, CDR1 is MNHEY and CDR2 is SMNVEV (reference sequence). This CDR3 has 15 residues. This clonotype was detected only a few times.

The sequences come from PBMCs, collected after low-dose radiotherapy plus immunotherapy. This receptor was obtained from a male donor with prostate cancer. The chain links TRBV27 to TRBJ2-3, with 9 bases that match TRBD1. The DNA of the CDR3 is TGTGCCAGCAGTAAACAGGGGGCGACTGCAGATACGCAGTATTTT. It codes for CASSKQGATADTQYF.